This TCR beta chain was sequenced for a study of blood T cell repertoires in COVID-19. Assay: immunoSEQ multiplex PCR; the TCRdb copy retains only in-frame clones and omits some. The sample lists fewer than 300,000 clones; roughly 77% were seen once. Trimming at V came to 5 bases and at J to 4 bases, leaving 10 bases not matched to a gene. There are 15 residues in the CDR3. Germline lookup yields CDR1 LNHDA and CDR2 SQIVND (reference sequence). The sequencing input was peripheral blood. The gene calls are TRBV19 and TRBJ1-2; 7 bases agree with TRBD1. The receptor comes from a woman of 80 years or more with acute or convalescent COVID-19. CDR3 nucleotide sequence: TGTGCCAGTAGTTCCCGACAGGGAGGCGGCTATGGCTACACCTTC. Amino acid sequence: CASSSRQGGGYGYTF.